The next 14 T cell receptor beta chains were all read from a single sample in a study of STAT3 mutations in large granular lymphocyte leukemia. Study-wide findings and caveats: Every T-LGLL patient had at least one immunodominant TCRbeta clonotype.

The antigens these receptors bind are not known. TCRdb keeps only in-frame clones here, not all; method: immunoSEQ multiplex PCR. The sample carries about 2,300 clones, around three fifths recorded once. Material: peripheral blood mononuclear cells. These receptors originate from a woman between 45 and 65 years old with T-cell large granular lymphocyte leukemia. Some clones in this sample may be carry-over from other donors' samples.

This CDR3 reads CARGNSGTSTDTQYF. The DNA for the CDR3 is TGTGCCAGGGGGAATAGCGGAACTAGCACAGATACGCAGTATTTT. The chain couples TRBV25-1 to TRBJ2-3; D may be TRBD2 (6 bases). Trimming left V 9 bases short and J 0 bases short, with 16 bases between. The CDR3 loop spans 15 amino acids. Per germline, CDR1 MGHDK and CDR2 SYGVNS.

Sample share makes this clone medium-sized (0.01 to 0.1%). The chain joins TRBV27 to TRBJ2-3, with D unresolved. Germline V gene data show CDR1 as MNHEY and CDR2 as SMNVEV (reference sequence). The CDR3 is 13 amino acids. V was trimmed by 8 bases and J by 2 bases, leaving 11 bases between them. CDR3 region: CASRNRSTDTQYF. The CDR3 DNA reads TGTGCCAGCCGGAACAGATCCACAGATACGCAGTATTTT.

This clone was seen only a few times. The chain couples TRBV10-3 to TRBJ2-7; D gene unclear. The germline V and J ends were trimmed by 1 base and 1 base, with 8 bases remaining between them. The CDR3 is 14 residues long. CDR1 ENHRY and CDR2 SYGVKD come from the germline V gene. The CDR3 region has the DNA TGTGCCATCAGTGAGTTTCTAGGTTCCTACGAGCAGTACTTC. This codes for CAISEFLGSYEQYF.

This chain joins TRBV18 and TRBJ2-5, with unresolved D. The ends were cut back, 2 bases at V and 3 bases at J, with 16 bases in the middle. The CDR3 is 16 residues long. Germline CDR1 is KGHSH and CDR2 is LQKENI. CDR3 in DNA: TGTGCCAGCTCACCAGAGATATCGTGGGAAAAAGAGACCCAGTACTTC. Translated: CASSPEISWEKETQYF. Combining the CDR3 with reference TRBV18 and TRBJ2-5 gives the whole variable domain NAGVMQNPRHLVRRRGQEARLRCSPMKGHSHVYWYRQLPEEGLKFMVYLQKENIIDESGMPKERFSAEFPKEGPSILRIQQVVRGDSAAYFCASSPEISWEKETQYFGPGTRLLVL.

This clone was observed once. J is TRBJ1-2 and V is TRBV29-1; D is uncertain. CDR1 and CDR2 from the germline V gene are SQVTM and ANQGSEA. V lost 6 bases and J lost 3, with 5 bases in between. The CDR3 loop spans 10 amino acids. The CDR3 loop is CSVYDYGYTF. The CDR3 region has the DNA TGCAGCGTGTACGACTATGGCTACACCTTC.

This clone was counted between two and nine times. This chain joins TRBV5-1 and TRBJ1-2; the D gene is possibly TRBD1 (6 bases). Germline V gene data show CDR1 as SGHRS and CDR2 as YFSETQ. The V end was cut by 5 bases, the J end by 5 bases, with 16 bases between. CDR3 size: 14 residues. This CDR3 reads CASSEQGSFYGYTF. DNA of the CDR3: TGCGCCAGCAGTGAACAGGGATCATTTTATGGCTACACCTTC. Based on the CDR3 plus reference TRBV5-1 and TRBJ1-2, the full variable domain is KAGVTQTPRYLIKTRGQQVTLSCSPISGHRSVSWYQQTPGQGLQFLFEYFSETQRNKGNFPGRFSGRQFSNSRSEMNVSTLELGDSALYLCASSEQGSFYGYTFGSGTRLTVV.

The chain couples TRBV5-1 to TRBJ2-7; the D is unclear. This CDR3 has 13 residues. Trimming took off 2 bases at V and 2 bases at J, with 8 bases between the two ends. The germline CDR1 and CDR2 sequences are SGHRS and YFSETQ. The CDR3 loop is CASSFDSTYEQYF. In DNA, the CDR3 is TGCGCCAGCAGCTTCGACTCAACCTACGAGCAGTACTTC.

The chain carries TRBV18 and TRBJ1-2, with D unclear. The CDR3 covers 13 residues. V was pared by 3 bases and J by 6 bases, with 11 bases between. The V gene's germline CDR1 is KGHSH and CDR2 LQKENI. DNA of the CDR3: TGTGCCAGCTCACCGGGGATGTCGGATGGCTACACCTTC. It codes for CASSPGMSDGYTF.

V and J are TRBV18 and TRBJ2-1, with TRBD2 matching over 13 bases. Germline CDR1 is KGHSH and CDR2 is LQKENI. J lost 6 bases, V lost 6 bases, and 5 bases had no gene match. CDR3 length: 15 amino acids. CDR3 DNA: TGTGCCAGCTCGCCCGGGACTAGCGGGGTCAATGAGCAGTTCTTC. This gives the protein CASSPGTSGVNEQFF.

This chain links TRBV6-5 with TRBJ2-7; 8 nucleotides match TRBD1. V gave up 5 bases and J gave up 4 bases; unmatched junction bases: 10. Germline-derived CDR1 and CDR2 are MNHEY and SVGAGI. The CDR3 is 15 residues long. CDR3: CASSTLTGATYEQYF. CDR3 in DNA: TGTGCCAGCAGTACCCTGACAGGGGCGACTTACGAGCAGTACTTC.

As DNA, the CDR3 is TGTGCCAGCACTAACGGGGAGACCCAGTACTTC. This encodes CASTNGETQYF. The V call is TRBV6-5, the J call TRBJ2-5; D gene unclear. The CDR3 extends over 11 amino acids. The V gene's germline CDR1 is MNHEY and CDR2 SVGAGI. The V gene lost 7 bases and the J gene lost 5 bases, with 8 bases spanning the gap.

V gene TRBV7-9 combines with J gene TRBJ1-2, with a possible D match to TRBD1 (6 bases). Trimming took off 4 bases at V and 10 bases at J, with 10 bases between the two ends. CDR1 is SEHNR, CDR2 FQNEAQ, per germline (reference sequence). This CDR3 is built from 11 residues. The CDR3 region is CASSSDRFYTF. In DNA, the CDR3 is TGTGCCAGCAGCTCGGACAGATTCTACACCTTC.

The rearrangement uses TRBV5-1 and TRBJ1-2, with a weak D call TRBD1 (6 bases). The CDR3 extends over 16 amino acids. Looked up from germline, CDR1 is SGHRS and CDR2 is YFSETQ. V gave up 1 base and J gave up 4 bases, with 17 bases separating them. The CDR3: CASSLREGGSGYGYTF. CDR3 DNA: TGCGCCAGCAGCTTGCGGGAAGGGGGAAGTGGCTATGGCTACACCTTC.

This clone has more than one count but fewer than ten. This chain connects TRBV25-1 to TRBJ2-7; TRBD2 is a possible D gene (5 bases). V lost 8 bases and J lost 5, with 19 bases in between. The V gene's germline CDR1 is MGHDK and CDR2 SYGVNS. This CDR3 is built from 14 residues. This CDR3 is CASLKGDQLHEQYF. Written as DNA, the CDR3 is TGTGCCAGCCTGAAGGGAGATCAGCTCCACGAGCAGTACTTC.